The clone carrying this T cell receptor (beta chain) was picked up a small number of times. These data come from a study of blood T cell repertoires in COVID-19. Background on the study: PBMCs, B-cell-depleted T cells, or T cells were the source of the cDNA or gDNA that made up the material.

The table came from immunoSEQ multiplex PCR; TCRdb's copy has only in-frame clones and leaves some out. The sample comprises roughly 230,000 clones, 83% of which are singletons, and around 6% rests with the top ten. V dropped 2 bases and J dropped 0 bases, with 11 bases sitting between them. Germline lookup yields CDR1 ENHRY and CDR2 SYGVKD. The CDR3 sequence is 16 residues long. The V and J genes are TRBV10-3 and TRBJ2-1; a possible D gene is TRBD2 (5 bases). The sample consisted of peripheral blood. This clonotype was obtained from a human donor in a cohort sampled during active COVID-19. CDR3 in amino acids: CAISEPGLSSYNEQFF. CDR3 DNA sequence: TGTGCCATCAGTGAGCCTGGACTTAGCTCCTACAATGAGCAGTTCTTC.